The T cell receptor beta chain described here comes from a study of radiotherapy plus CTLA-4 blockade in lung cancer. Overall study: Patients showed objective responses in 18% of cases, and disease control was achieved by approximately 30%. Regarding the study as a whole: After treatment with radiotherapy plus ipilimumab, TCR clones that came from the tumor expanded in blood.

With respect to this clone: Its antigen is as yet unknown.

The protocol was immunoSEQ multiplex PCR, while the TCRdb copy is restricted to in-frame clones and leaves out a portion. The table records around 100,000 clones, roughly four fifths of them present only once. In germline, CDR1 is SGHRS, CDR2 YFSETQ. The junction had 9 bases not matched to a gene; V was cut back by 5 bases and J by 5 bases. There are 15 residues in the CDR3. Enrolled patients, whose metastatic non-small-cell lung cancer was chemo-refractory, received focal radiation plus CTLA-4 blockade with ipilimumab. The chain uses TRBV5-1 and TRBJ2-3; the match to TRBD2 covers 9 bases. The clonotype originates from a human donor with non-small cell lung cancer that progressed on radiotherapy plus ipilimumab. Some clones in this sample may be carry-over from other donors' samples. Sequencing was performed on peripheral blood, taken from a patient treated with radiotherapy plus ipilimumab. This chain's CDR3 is CASSDGGGDGDTQYF. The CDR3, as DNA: TGCGCCAGCAGTGATGGCGGGGGGGATGGAGATACGCAGTATTTT.